A selection of T cell receptor beta chains follows, all from one sample in a study of cytomegalovirus exposure and HLA in healthy donors. Sequenced by immunoSEQ multiplex PCR; TCRdb stores in-frame clones only, minus some. The sample records fewer than 200,000 clones, about 76% being singletons. The sample comprised PBMCs. Receptor source: a woman in her thirties or forties in good health and CMV-seropositive. CDR3s include the opening cysteine and the closing phenylalanine or tryptophan. The order of the fields is D gene, V gene, clone size, J gene, CDR3 protein, CDR3 DNA. D genes are given only for firm matches. The size entry is marked missing in some rows and otherwise reads once, few, many or a size class.

D: -
V: TRBV29-1
size: -
J: TRBJ1-2
CDR3: CSVVGLSGGYTF
DNA: TGCAGCGTTGTCGGTTTGTCGGGTGGCTACACCTTC

D: -
V: TRBV7-2
size: -
J: TRBJ2-3
CDR3: CASSLGTPWTDTQYF
DNA: TGTGCCAGCAGCTTAGGGACTCCGTGGACAGATACGCAGTATTTT

D: TRBD1
V: TRBV4-1
size: -
J: TRBJ2-4
CDR3: CASSQGQGPFENIQYF
DNA: TGCGCCAGCAGCCAGGGACAGGGACCCTTCGAAAACATTCAGTACTTC

D: TRBD2
V: TRBV7-2
size: few
J: TRBJ2-6
CDR3: CASSFGLASGANVLTF
DNA: TGTGCCAGCAGCTTCGGACTAGCGTCTGGGGCCAACGTCCTGACTTTC

D: -
V: TRBV19
size: -
J: TRBJ2-1
CDR3: CASSIALGARTYNEQFF
DNA: TGTGCCAGTAGTATAGCATTAGGGGCTAGGACCTACAATGAGCAGTTCTTC

D: -
V: TRBV4-2
size: once
J: TRBJ2-5
CDR3: CASSQLDSSGTQYF
DNA: TGTGCCAGCAGCCAATTAGACTCCAGCGGGACCCAGTACTTC

D: -
V: TRBV5-4
size: -
J: TRBJ1-1
CDR3: CASSLGGGTEAFF
DNA: TGTGCCAGCAGCTTGGGGGGGGGCACTGAAGCTTTCTTT

D: -
V: TRBV6-6
size: -
J: TRBJ1-2
CDR3: CGHGTGSLSVGGYTF
DNA: TGTGGGCACGGGACTGGGTCTCTGTCGGTGGGGGGCTACACCTTC

D: TRBD2
V: TRBV14
size: -
J: TRBJ2-3
CDR3: CASSTSGGITDTQYF
DNA: TGTGCCAGCAGCACTAGCGGGGGTATCACAGATACGCAGTATTTT

D: TRBD1
V: TRBV7-2
size: -
J: TRBJ2-7
CDR3: CASSLEYRGNTYEQYF
DNA: TGTGCCAGCAGCTTAGAATACAGGGGGAACACCTACGAGCAGTACTTC

D: -
V: TRBV7-2
size: -
J: TRBJ1-4
CDR3: CASSLYTTNEKLFF
DNA: TGTGCCAGCAGCTTATATACAACTAATGAAAAACTGTTTTTT

D: TRBD2
V: TRBV6-8
size: once
J: TRBJ2-1
CDR3: CGGTGLSGTQQFF
DNA: TGTGGGGGCACGGGACTTAGCGGGACCCAGCAGTTCTTC

D: TRBD2
V: TRBV9
size: -
J: TRBJ2-3
CDR3: CASSVMGMGGRDTQYF
DNA: TGTGCCAGCAGCGTAATGGGAATGGGCGGGAGAGATACGCAGTATTTT

D: TRBD2
V: TRBV30
size: -
J: TRBJ2-7
CDR3: CAWSVRPSGGEQYF
DNA: TGTGCCTGGAGTGTACGGCCTAGCGGAGGCGAGCAGTACTTC

D: -
V: TRBV7-9
size: -
J: TRBJ2-7
CDR3: CASSQTGASYEQYF
DNA: TGTGCCAGCAGCCAGACAGGAGCCTCCTACGAGCAGTACTTC

D: -
V: TRBV5-8
size: -
J: TRBJ1-2
CDR3: CASSSKHRNYGYTF
DNA: TGTGCCAGCAGCTCGAAACACAGGAACTATGGCTACACCTTC

D: -
V: TRBV5-6
size: -
J: TRBJ2-5
CDR3: CASSLERARQETQYF
DNA: TGTGCCAGCAGCCTGGAGCGGGCCAGGCAAGAGACCCAGTACTTC

D: -
V: TRBV7-6
size: few
J: TRBJ1-1
CDR3: CASSLMVATEAFF
DNA: TGTGCCAGCAGCTTAATGGTAGCCACTGAAGCTTTCTTT

D: TRBD2
V: TRBV19
size: once
J: TRBJ2-2
CDR3: CASSMRGRAGELFF
DNA: TGTGCCAGTAGTATGCGGGGGAGGGCCGGGGAGCTGTTTTTT

D: TRBD1
V: TRBV4-1
size: -
J: TRBJ1-1
CDR3: CASSQRTGGGVNTEAFF
DNA: TGCGCCAGCAGCCAAAGGACAGGGGGCGGGGTGAACACTGAAGCTTTCTTT

D: TRBD1
V: TRBV7-9
size: -
J: TRBJ1-5
CDR3: CASSLERDRAIGNQPQHF
DNA: TGTGCCAGCAGCTTAGAGAGGGACAGGGCCATCGGCAATCAGCCCCAGCATTTT

D: -
V: TRBV30
size: -
J: TRBJ1-1
CDR3: CAWSVFPGHTEAFF
DNA: TGTGCCTGGAGTGTGTTTCCTGGGCACACTGAAGCTTTCTTT

D: -
V: TRBV13
size: -
J: TRBJ2-7
CDR3: CASSSFRWADEQYF
DNA: TGTGCCAGCAGCTCTTTCCGGTGGGCCGACGAGCAGTACTTC

D: TRBD1
V: TRBV2
size: -
J: TRBJ1-1
CDR3: CASSFATGGQTEAFF
DNA: TGTGCCAGCAGTTTTGCGACAGGGGGGCAAACTGAAGCTTTCTTT

D: TRBD2
V: TRBV30
size: -
J: TRBJ2-1
CDR3: CAWSREAINNEQFF
DNA: TGTGCCTGGAGTCGGGAGGCGATCAACAATGAGCAGTTCTTC

D: TRBD1
V: TRBV19
size: few
J: TRBJ1-2
CDR3: CASSMDRGQDGYTF
DNA: TGTGCCAGTAGTATGGACAGGGGGCAGGATGGCTACACCTTC

D: TRBD1
V: TRBV5-6
size: few
J: TRBJ1-2
CDR3: CASSSQGAIGYTF
DNA: TGTGCCAGCAGCTCCCAGGGGGCAATTGGCTACACCTTC

D: TRBD1
V: TRBV5-1
size: -
J: TRBJ1-1
CDR3: CASSLRTGGIDEAFF
DNA: TGCGCCAGCAGCTTACGGACAGGGGGTATAGATGAAGCTTTCTTT

D: TRBD1
V: TRBV18
size: -
J: TRBJ2-3
CDR3: CASSPQGASTDTQYF
DNA: TGTGCCAGCTCACCACAGGGGGCGAGCACAGATACGCAGTATTTT